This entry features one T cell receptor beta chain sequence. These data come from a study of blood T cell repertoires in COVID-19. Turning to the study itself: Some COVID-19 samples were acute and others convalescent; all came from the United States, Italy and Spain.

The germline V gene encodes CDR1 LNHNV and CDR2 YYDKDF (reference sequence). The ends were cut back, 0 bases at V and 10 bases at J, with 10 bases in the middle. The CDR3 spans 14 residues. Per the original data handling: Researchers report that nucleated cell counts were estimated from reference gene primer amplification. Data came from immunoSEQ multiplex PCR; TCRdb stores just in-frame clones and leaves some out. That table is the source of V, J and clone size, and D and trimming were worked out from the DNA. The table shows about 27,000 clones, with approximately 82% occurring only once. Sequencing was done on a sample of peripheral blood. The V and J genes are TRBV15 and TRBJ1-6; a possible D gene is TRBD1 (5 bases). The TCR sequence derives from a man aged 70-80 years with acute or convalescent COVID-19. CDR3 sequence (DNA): TGTGCCACCAGCAGAGATGCGGCAGGGTCACCCCTCCACTTT. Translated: CATSRDAAGSPLHF.